A single sample gave rise to the 17 T cell receptor beta chains below, sequenced in a study of Ad26.COV2.S vaccination and SARS-CoV-2 variants. Described treatment: roughly 19 received Ad26.COV2.S at low or high dose, single or two shots; roughly five received placebo; per-sample allocation not given. Material that was analyzed had been drawn on day 63 after the first vaccine or placebo injection. Clones were read by immunoSEQ multiplex PCR, and TCRdb kept only the in-frame ones, dropping some. The repertoire holds 430,000 or so clones, with 75% to 90% as singletons. The specimen comprised peripheral blood, sampled in a trial of Ad26.COV2.S vaccine versus placebo. The receptors were sampled from a person between 18 and 65 years old who received the Ad26.COV2.S COVID-19 vaccine or a placebo.

The chain has TRBV5-4 and TRBJ1-2; D unclear. Trimming pared 0 bases from V and 2 bases from J, leaving 5 bases between. The CDR3 extends over 13 amino acids. Per germline, CDR1 SGHNT and CDR2 YYREEE (reference sequence). The chain's CDR3 is CASSLVRNYGYTF. CDR3 DNA: TGTGCCAGCAGCTTGGTCAGGAACTATGGCTACACCTTC. Full variable domain (missing parts from reference TRBV5-4 and TRBJ1-2): ETGVTQSPTHLIKTRGQQVTLRCSSQSGHNTVSWYQQALGQGPQFIFQYYREEENGRGNFPPRFSGLQFPNYSSELNVNALELDDSALYLCASSLVRNYGYTFGSGTRLTVV.

CDR3: CASSEGVADTTDTQYF. DNA for the CDR3: TGTGCCAGCAGTGAAGGAGTAGCGGACACCACAGATACGCAGTATTTT. The rearrangement uses TRBV2 and TRBJ2-3, with D perhaps TRBD2 (6 bases). This CDR3 has 16 amino acids. The V and J ends lost 1 base and 2 bases respectively, with 13 bases between them. CDR1 SNHLY and CDR2 FYNNEI come from the germline V gene.

This chain uses TRBV5-5 with TRBJ2-2; a weak D match, TRBD1 (6 bases). The length of the CDR3 is 15 residues. The germline V gene encodes CDR1 SGHKS and CDR2 YYEKEE (reference sequence). The V end was cut by 1 base, the J end by 6 bases, with 13 bases between. In nucleotides, the CDR3 is TGTGCCAGCAGCTTGAACAGGGTATTCGCCGGGGAGCTGTTTTTT. Translation: CASSLNRVFAGELFF.

This chain uses TRBV5-1 with TRBJ2-3, with 7 positions matching TRBD2. With 5 bases clipped from V and 3 bases from J, the junction kept 12 bases outside the gene matches. CDR1 SGHRS and CDR2 YFSETQ come from the germline V gene. CDR3 length equals 16 residues. Here the CDR3 DNA reads TGCGCCAGCAGGCCTCCTGGACTAGTTGGGACAGATACGCAGTATTTT. It yields the protein CASRPPGLVGTDTQYF.

The chain is built from TRBV6-2 or TRBV6-3 and TRBJ2-3; D is unclear. CDR1 is MNHEY and CDR2 is SVGEGT in the germline V gene. Trimming shortened V by 3 bases and J by 2 bases, and 12 bases separated the two germline ends. The CDR3 totals 15 residues. The CDR3 loop is CASSYGLGITDTQYF. CDR3 coding DNA: TGTGCCAGCAGTTATGGGCTAGGGATCACAGATACGCAGTATTTT.

This chain joins TRBV25-1 and TRBJ2-7, with 10 bases identical to TRBD1. Germline CDR1 is MGHDK and CDR2 is SYGVNS. V trimming: 4 bases; J trimming: 7 bases; junction bases outside the gene matches: 10. The CDR3 is made up of 15 amino acids. In DNA form, the CDR3 reads TGTGCCAGCAGTGTCGGACAGGGGGTTATGGGAGAGCAGTACTTC. It is translated as CASSVGQGVMGEQYF.

The chain is built from TRBV19 and TRBJ1-2, with D maybe TRBD1 (5 bases). Germline V gene sequence: CDR1 LNHDA, CDR2 SQIVND (reference sequence). Trimming took 6 bases from V and 6 from J, leaving 20 bases between them. This CDR3 spans 15 amino acids. CDR3 region: CASSRKSYGGHGYTF. The CDR3 nucleotides are TGTGCCAGTAGCCGTAAGAGCTACGGGGGTCATGGCTACACCTTC.

The CDR3 loop reads CASSQPAGTSGHNEQFF. The CDR3, as DNA: TGTGCCAGCAGCCAACCAGCCGGGACTAGCGGCCACAATGAGCAGTTCTTC. The V gene is TRBV4-2, the J gene TRBJ2-1; 11 bases align to TRBD2. Unmatched junction bases numbered 8, after V lost 2 bases and J lost 5 bases. Germline V lookup: CDR1 LGHNA, CDR2 YNFKEQ. The CDR3 contains 17 residues.

A word on this clone: Different DNA sequences within this sample yield the same CDR3. The chain couples TRBV29-1 to TRBJ1-2; D may be TRBD1 (6 bases). Between the trimmed V and J ends, which lost 7 bases and 5 bases, there was a span of 14 bases. CDR1 SQVTM and CDR2 ANQGSEA come from the germline V gene. This CDR3 has 12 amino acids. The CDR3 protein is CSAEGVRYGYTF. The CDR3 DNA follows: TGCAGCGCCGAGGGGGTCCGTTATGGCTACACCTTC.

The V gene is TRBV7-9, the J gene TRBJ1-2; D is possibly TRBD1 (6 bases). Germline V gene sequence: CDR1 SEHNR, CDR2 FQNEAQ (reference sequence). The CDR3 is made up of 13 amino acids. V was trimmed by 7 bases and J by 8 bases, leaving 17 bases between them. The chain's CDR3 is CASNRQELEGYTF. In nucleotides, the CDR3 is TGTGCCAGCAACCGACAGGAGTTAGAGGGCTACACCTTC.

V is TRBV28 and J is TRBJ2-1; 12 nucleotides align to TRBD2. The CDR3 sequence is 15 residues long. The V gene's germline CDR1 is MDHEN and CDR2 SYDVKM. V shed 6 bases, J shed 4 bases, and the junction held 4 bases outside the gene matches. For the CDR3, the DNA is TGTGCCAGCAGCCTAGCGGGGGGGGATTACAATGAGCAGTTCTTC. Translating it yields CASSLAGGDYNEQFF.

This clone has only one observation. This chain joins TRBV5-4 and TRBJ2-3; 12 bases agree with TRBD2. CDR3 size: 17 residues. CDR1 is SGHNT, CDR2 YYREEE, per germline (reference sequence). With V trimmed by 1 base and J by 3 bases, 6 bases remained unmatched. The CDR3 region is CASSLRLAGGGTDTQYF. CDR3 nucleotides: TGTGCCAGCAGCTTGAGGCTAGCGGGAGGGGGAACAGATACGCAGTATTTT.

This chain links TRBV28 with TRBJ2-1, with TRBD2 matching 8 bases. With 6 bases clipped from V and 3 bases from J, the junction kept 4 bases outside the gene matches. Germline V gene lookup returns CDR1 MDHEN and CDR2 SYDVKM. The CDR3 is made up of 14 amino acids. This CDR3 reads CASSPGTSYNEQFF. CDR3 DNA sequence: TGTGCCAGCAGCCCCGGGACTAGCTACAATGAGCAGTTCTTC.

The V call is TRBV4-1, the J call TRBJ2-3; 13 bases match TRBD2. V lost 5 bases and J lost 2; bases outside the gene matches: 13. Germline lookup yields CDR1 MGHRA and CDR2 YSYEKL. The CDR3 extends over 19 amino acids. CDR3 sequence reads: CASSFGLAGVGGYTDTQYF. CDR3 nucleotide sequence: TGCGCCAGCAGCTTTGGACTAGCGGGAGTCGGGGGCTACACAGATACGCAGTATTTT.

The V and J genes are TRBV5-6 and TRBJ1-1; no clear D gene. This CDR3 is 13 amino acids long. Germline V gives CDR1 SGHDT, CDR2 YYEEEE. V was cut by 2 bases and J by 3 bases, with 8 bases left in between. CDR3 in DNA: TGTGCCAGCAGCTTTCAGGAGGACACTGAAGCTTTCTTT. This gives the protein CASSFQEDTEAFF.

The chain recombines TRBV18 with TRBJ2-5; the match to TRBD1 covers 7 bases. Trimming at V came to 6 bases and at J to 4 bases, leaving 8 bases not matched to a gene. Germline CDR1 reads KGHSH; CDR2 reads LQKENI. The CDR3 covers 14 residues. This CDR3 is CASSRRGLVETQYF. The CDR3 DNA reads as TGTGCCAGCTCCCGCAGGGGGTTGGTAGAGACCCAGTACTTC.

V is TRBV7-2 and J is TRBJ1-2; D is possibly TRBD1 (5 bases). The germline V gene has CDR1 SGHTA and CDR2 FQGNSA. V was cut by 3 bases and J by 0 bases, with 11 bases left in between. There are 15 residues in the CDR3. CDR3 protein: CASSFNNRPNYGYTF. CDR3 sequence (DNA): TGTGCCAGCAGCTTCAACAACAGGCCTAACTATGGCTACACCTTC.